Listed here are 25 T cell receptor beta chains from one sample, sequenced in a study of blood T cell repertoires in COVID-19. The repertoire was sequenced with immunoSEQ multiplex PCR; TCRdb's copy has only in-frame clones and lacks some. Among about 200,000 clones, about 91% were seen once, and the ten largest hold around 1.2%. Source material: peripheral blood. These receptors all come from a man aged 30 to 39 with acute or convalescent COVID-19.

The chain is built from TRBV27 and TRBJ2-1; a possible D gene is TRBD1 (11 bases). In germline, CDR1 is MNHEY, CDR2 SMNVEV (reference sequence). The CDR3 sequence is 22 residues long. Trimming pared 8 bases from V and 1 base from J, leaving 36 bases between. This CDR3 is CASLTRDRGFLAGGRSYNEQFF. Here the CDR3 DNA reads TGTGCCAGCCTTACCCGGGACAGGGGGTTCTTAGCGGGAGGTAGGTCCTACAATGAGCAGTTCTTC.

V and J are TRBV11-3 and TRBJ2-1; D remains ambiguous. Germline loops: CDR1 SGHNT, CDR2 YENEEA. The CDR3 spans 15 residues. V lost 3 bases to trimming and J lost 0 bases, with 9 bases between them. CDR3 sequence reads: CASSFAKSSYNEQFF. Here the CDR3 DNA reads TGTGCCAGCAGCTTTGCCAAGAGCTCCTACAATGAGCAGTTCTTC.

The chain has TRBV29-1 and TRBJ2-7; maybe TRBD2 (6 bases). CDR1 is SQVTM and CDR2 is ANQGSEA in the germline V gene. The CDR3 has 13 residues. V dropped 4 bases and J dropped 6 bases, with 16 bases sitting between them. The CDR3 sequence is CSVGADGGSEQYF. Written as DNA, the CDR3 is TGCAGCGTTGGAGCCGACGGAGGGAGCGAGCAGTACTTC.

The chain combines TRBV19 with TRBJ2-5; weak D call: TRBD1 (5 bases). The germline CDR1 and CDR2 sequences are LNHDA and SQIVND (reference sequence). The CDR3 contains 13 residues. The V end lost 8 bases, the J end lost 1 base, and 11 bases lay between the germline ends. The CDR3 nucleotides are TGTGCCAGTGAAGACAGATTCCAAGAGACCCAGTACTTC. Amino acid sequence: CASEDRFQETQYF.

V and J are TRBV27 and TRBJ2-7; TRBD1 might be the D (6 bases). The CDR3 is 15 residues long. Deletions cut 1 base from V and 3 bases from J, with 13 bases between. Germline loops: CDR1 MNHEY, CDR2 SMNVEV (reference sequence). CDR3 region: CASSLFGTIGYEQYF. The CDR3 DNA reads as TGTGCCAGCAGTTTATTTGGGACAATAGGCTACGAGCAGTACTTC.

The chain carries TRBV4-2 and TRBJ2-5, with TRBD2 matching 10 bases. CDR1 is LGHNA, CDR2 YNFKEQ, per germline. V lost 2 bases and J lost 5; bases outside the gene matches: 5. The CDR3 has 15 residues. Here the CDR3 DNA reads TGTGCCAGCAGCCAATTACTAGCGGGGAGGGAGACCCAGTACTTC. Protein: CASSQLLAGRETQYF.

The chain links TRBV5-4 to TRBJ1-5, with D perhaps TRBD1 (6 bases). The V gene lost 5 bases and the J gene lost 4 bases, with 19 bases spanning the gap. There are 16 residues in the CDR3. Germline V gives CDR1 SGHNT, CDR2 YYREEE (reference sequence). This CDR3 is CASRPWPGETNQPQHF. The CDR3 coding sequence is TGTGCCAGCAGACCATGGCCAGGGGAGACAAATCAGCCCCAGCATTTT. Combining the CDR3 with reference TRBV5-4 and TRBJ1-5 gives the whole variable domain ETGVTQSPTHLIKTRGQQVTLRCSSQSGHNTVSWYQQALGQGPQFIFQYYREEENGRGNFPPRFSGLQFPNYSSELNVNALELDDSALYLCASRPWPGETNQPQHFGDGTRLSIL.

The CDR3 reads CATSDSKTGTNTGELFF. CDR3 sequence (DNA): TGTGCCACCAGTGATTCCAAGACAGGGACGAACACCGGGGAGCTGTTTTTT. The chain recombines TRBV24-1 with TRBJ2-2; 7 nucleotides match TRBD1. CDR1 is KGHDR and CDR2 is SFDVKD in the germline V gene. The CDR3 contains 17 residues. Trimming cost V 2 bases and J 0 bases; bases outside gene matches: 5.

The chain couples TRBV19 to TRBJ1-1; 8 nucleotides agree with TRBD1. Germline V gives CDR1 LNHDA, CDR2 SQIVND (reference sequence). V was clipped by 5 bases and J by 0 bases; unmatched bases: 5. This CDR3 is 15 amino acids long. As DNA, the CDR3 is TGTGCCAGTAGTCTGGGGGGACAGGTGAACACTGAAGCTTTCTTT. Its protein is CASSLGGQVNTEAFF.

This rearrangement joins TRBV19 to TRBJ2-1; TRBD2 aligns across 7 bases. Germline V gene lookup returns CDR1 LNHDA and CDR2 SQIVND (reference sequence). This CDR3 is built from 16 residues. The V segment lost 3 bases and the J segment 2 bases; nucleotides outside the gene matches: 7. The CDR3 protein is CASSMPGGSTYNEQFF. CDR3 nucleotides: TGTGCCAGTAGTATGCCGGGCGGGAGCACCTACAATGAGCAGTTCTTC.

The DNA of the CDR3 is TGTGCCAGCAGCCCATTGGGACAGGGCTCCACAGATACGCAGTATTTT. Encoded protein: CASSPLGQGSTDTQYF. V and J are TRBV14 and TRBJ2-3; TRBD1 aligns across 9 bases. The CDR3 extends over 16 amino acids. CDR1 SGHDN and CDR2 FVKESK come from the germline V gene. The junction had 7 bases not matched to a gene; V was cut back by 4 bases and J by 2 bases.

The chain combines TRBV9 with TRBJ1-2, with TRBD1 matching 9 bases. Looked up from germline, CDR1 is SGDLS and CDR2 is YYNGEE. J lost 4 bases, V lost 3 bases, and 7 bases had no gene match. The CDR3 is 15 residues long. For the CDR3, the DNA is TGTGCCAGCAGCGCAACAGGGGGCTTTGGCTATGGCTACACCTTC. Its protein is CASSATGGFGYGYTF. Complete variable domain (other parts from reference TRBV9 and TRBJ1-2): DSGVTQTPKHLITATGQRVTLRCSPRSGDLSVYWYQQSLDQGLQFLIQYYNGEERAKGNILERFSAQQFPDLHSELNLSSLELGDSALYFCASSATGGFGYGYTFGSGTRLTVV.

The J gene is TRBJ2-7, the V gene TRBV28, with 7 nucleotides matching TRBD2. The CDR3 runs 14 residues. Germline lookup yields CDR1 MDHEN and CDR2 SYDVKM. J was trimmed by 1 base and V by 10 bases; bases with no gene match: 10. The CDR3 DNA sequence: TGTGCCACTAGGGAGGGCAGTCGGTCCTACGAGCAGTACTTC. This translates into CATREGSRSYEQYF.

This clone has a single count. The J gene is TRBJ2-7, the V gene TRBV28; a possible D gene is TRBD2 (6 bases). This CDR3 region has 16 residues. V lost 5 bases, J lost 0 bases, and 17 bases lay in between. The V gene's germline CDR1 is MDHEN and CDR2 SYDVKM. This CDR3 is CASSIRGIQSSYEQYF. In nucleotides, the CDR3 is TGTGCCAGCAGTATACGCGGGATTCAGTCCTCCTACGAGCAGTACTTC.

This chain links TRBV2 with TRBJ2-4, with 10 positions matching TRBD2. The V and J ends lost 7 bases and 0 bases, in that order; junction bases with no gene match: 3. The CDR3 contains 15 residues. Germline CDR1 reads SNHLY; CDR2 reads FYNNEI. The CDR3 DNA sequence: TGTGCCAGCAATCGACTAGCGGGAGCCAAAAACATTCAGTACTTC. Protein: CASNRLAGAKNIQYF.

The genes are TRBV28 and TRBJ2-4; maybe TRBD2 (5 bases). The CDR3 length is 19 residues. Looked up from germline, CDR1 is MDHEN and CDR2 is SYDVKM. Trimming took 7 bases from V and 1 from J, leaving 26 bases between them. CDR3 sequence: CASKFLRRALLTAKNIQYF. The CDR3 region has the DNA TGTGCCAGCAAATTCCTAAGGCGGGCCCTTCTAACTGCCAAAAACATTCAGTACTTC. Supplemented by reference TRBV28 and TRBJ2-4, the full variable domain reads DVKVTQSSRYLVKRTGEKVFLECVQDMDHENMFWYRQDPGLGLRLIYFSYDVKMKEKGDIPEGYSVSREKKERFSLILESASTNQTSMYLCASKFLRRALLTAKNIQYFGAGTRLSVL.

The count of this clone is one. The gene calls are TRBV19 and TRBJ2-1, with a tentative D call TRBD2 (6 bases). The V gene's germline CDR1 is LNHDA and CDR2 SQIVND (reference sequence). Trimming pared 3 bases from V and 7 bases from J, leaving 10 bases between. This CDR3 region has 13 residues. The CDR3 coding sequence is TGTGCCAGTAGTATCGGGAGTGGTAATGAGCAGTTCTTC. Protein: CASSIGSGNEQFF. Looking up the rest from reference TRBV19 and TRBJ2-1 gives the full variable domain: DGGITQSPKYLFRKEGQNVTLSCEQNLNHDAMYWYRQDPGQGLRLIYYSQIVNDFQKGDIAEGYSVSREKKESFPLTVTSAQKNPTAFYLCASSIGSGNEQFFGPGTRLTVL.

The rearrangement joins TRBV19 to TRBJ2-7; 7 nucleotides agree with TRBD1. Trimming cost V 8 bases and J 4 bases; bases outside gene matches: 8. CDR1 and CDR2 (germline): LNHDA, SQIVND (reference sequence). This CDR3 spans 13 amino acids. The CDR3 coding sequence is TGTGCCAGTGCCCGGGACAGATTTTACGAGCAGTACTTC. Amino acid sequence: CASARDRFYEQYF. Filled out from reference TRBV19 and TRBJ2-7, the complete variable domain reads DGGITQSPKYLFRKEGQNVTLSCEQNLNHDAMYWYRQDPGQGLRLIYYSQIVNDFQKGDIAEGYSVSREKKESFPLTVTSAQKNPTAFYLCASARDRFYEQYFGPGTRLTVT.

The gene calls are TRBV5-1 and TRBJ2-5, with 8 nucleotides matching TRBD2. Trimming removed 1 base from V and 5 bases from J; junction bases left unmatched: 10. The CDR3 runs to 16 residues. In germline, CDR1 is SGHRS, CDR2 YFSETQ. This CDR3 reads CASSLLRGDPRETQYF. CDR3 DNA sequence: TGCGCCAGCAGCTTGCTGCGGGGGGACCCAAGGGAGACCCAGTACTTC.

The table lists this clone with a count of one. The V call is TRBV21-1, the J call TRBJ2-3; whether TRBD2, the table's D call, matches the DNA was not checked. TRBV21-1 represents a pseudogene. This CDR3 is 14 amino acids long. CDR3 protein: CASSKPSRGNTQYF. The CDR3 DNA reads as TGTGCCAGCAGCAAACCGAGTCGGGGTAATACGCAGTATTTT.

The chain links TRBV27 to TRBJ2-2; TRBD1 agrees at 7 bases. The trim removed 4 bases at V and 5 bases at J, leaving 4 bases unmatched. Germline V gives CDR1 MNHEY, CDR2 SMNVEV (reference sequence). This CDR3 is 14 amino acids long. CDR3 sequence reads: CASSSGQVTGELFF. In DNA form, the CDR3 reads TGTGCCAGCAGTTCCGGACAGGTTACCGGGGAGCTGTTTTTT.

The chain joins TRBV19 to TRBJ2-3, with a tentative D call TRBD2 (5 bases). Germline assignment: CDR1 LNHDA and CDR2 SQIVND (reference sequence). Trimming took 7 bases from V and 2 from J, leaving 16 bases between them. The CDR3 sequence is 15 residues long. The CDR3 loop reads CASKLAEGSTDTQYF. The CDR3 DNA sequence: TGTGCCAGTAAGCTAGCAGAAGGTTCCACAGATACGCAGTATTTT.

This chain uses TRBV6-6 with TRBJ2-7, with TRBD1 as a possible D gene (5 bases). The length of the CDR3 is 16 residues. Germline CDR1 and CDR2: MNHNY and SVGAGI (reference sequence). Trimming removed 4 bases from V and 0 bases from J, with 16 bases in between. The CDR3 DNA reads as TGTGCCAGCAGTTTCGAAACGTCGACAGCCTCCTACGAGCAGTACTTC. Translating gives CASSFETSTASYEQYF.

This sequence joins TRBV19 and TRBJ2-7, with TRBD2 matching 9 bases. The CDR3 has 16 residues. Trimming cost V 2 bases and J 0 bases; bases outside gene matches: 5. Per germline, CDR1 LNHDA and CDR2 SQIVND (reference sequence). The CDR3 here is CASSIIAGVTSYEQYF. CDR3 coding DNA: TGTGCCAGTAGTATAATAGCGGGAGTGACCTCCTACGAGCAGTACTTC.

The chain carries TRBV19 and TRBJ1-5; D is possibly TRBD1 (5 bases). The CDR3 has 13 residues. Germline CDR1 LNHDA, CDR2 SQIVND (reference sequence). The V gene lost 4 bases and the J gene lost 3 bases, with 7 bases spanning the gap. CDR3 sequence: CASSRQNNQPQHF. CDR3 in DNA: TGTGCCAGTAGTAGACAGAACAATCAGCCCCAGCATTTT. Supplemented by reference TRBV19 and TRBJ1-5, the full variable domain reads DGGITQSPKYLFRKEGQNVTLSCEQNLNHDAMYWYRQDPGQGLRLIYYSQIVNDFQKGDIAEGYSVSREKKESFPLTVTSAQKNPTAFYLCASSRQNNQPQHFGDGTRLSIL.